This TCR beta chain was observed in a study of shared clonotypes between healthy human individuals. Overall study: Each donor had three CD4 naive, three CD4 memory, two CD8 naive and one CD8 memory plate.

This clone was detected only a few times. Deletions cut 4 bases from V and 0 bases from J, with 13 bases between. Per the germline V gene, CDR1 is SQVTM and CDR2 is ANQGSEA. The CDR3 is 15 residues long. In the original processing: Filtering of immunoSEQ junctional sequences could not match full-length read filtering. Libraries were prepared by immunoSEQ multiplex PCR; TCRdb keeps only in-frame clonotypes and omits some of them. Clonal size and the V and J genes are those of that table, whereas D and trimming came from the DNA. Of some 980,000 clones detected, about 80% appear once; the ten largest clones hold approximately 1.5%.

The chain joins TRBV29-1 to TRBJ2-1; the D gene is possibly TRBD2 (6 bases). The TCR sequence derives from a man younger than 30 in good health. The sample comprised memory CD4+ T cells sorted from blood. Subset noted: CD45RA-negative fraction. This CDR3 reads CSVGEAQISYNEQFF. In DNA form, the CDR3 reads TGCAGCGTTGGGGAGGCCCAGATCTCCTACAATGAGCAGTTCTTC.